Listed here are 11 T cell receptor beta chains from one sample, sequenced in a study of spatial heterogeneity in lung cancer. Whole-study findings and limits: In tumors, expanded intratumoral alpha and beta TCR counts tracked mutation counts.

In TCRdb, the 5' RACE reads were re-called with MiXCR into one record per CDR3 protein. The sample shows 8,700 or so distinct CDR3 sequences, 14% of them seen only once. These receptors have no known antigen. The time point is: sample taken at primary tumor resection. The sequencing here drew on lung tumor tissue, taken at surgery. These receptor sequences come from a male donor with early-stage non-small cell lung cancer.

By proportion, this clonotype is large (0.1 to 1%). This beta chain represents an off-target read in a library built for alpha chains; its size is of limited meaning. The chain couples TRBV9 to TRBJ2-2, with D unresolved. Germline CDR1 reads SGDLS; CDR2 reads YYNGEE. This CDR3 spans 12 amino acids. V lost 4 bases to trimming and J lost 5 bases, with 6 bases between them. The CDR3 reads CASSPPTGELFF. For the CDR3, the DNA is TGTGCCAGCAGCCCCCCGACCGGGGAGCTGTTTTTT.

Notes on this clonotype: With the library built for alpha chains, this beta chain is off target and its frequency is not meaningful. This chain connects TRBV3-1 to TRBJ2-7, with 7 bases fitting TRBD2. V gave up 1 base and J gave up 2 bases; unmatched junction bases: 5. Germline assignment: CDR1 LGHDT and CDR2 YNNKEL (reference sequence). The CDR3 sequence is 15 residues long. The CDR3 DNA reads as TGTGCCAGCAGCCAAGCTGCGGCGGGAGCCTACGAGCAGTACTTC. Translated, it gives CASSQAAAGAYEQYF.

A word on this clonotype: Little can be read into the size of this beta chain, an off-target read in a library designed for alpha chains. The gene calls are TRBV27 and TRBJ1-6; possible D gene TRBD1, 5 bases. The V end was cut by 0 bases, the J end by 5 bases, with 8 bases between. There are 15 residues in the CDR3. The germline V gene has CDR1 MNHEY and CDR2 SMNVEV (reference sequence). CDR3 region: CASSLSGTDNSPLHF. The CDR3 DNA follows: TGTGCCAGCAGTTTATCGGGGACCGATAATTCACCCCTCCACTTT.

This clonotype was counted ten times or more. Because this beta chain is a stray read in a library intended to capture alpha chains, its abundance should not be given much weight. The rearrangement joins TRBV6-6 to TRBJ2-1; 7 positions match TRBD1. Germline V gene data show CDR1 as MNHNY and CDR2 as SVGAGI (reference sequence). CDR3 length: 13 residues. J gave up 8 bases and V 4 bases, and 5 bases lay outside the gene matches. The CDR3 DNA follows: TGTGCCAGCAGTTTTACAGGGGTTCATGAGCAGTTCTTC. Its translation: CASSFTGVHEQFF.

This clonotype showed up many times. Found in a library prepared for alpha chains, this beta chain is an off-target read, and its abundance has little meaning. The CDR3 sequence is CSATYRLAGYNEQFF. CDR3 in DNA: TGCAGTGCTACCTATAGGCTAGCGGGGTACAATGAGCAGTTCTTC. The chain joins TRBV20-1 to TRBJ2-1; 9 nucleotides match TRBD2. Unmatched junction bases numbered 8, after V lost 4 bases and J lost 4 bases. Germline V lookup: CDR1 DFQATT, CDR2 SNEGSKA (reference sequence). This CDR3 has 15 residues.

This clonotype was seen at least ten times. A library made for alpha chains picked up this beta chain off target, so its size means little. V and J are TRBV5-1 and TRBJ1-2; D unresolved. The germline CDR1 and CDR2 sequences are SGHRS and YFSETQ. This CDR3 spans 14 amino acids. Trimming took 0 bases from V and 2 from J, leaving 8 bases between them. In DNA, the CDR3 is TGCGCCAGCAGCTTGGGGGGTGAGAACTATGGCTACACCTTC. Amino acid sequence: CASSLGGENYGYTF.

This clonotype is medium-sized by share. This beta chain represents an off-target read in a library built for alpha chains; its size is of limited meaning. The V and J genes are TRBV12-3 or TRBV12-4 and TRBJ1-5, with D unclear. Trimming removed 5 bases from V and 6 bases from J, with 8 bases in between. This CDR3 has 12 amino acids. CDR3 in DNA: TGTGCCAGCAGTAATGGAGGTCAGCCCCAGCATTTT. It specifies CASSNGGQPQHF.

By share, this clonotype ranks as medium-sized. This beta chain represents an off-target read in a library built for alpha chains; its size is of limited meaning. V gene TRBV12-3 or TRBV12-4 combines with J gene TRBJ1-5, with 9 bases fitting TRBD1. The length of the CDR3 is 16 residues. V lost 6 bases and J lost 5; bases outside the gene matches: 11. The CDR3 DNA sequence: TGTGCCAGCAGGCCTAATACAGGGGGCGCAGATCAGCCCCAGCATTTT. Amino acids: CASRPNTGGADQPQHF.

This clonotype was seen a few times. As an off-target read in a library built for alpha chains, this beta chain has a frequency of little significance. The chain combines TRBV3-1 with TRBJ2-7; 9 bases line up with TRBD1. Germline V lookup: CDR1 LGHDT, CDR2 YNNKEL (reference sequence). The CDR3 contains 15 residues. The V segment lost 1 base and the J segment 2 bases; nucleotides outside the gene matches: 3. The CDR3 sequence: CASSQGGQGPYEQYF. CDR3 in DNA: TGTGCCAGCAGCCAAGGAGGACAGGGGCCCTACGAGCAGTACTTC.

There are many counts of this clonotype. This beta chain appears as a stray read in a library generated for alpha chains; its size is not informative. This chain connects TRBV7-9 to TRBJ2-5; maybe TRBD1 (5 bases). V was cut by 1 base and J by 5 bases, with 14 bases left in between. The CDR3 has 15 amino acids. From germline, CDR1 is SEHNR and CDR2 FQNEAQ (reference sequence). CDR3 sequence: CASSLGSGKEETQYF. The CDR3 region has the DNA TGTGCCAGCAGCTTAGGGTCAGGGAAGGAGGAGACCCAGTACTTC. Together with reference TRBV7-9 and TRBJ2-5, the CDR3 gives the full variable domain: DTGVSQNPRHKITKRGQNVTFRCDPISEHNRLYWYRQTLGQGPEFLTYFQNEAQLEKSRLLSDRFSAERPKGSFSTLEIQRTEQGDSAMYLCASSLGSGKEETQYFGPGTRLLVL.

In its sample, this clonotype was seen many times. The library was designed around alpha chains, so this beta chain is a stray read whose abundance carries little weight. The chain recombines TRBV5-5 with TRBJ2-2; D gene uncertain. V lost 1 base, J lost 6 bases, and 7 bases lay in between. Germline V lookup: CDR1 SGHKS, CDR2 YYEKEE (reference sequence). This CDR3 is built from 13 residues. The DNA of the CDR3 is TGTGCCAGCAGCTTGAGGGTATCCGGGGAGCTGTTTTTT. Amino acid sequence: CASSLRVSGELFF. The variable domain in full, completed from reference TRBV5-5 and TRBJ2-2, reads DAGVTQSPTHLIKTRGQQVTLRCSPISGHKSVSWYQQVLGQGPQFIFQYYEKEERGRGNFPDRFSARQFPNYSSELNVNALLLGDSALYLCASSLRVSGELFFGEGSRLTVL.